This TCR beta chain was identified during a study of blood T cells in healthy people across ages (dated by TCRdb to the mid-2010s). In terms of the full investigation: In model experiments, template switching captured about one uniquely barcoded TCR beta cDNA molecule for every two T cells. Using deep sequencing normalized with unique cDNA molecular identifiers, the study measured how TCR beta repertoire diversity changes with age. The donors were divided into four age groups: young (average approximately 17 years), middle-aged (around 41), aged (about 60) and long-lived (roughly 82). The study analyzed two additional independent replicas of 1 million unique cDNA reads from the same blood draw for two donors, one aged 18 to 30 and one aged 80 or older. To avoid experimental bias, donors of different ages were spread randomly across the sequencing lanes.

The roughly 39 donors, aged about 6 to 100 years, were systemically healthy Caucasian individuals from Russia. Each donor gave ten milliliters of peripheral blood, collected into EDTA-treated Vacutainer tubes. Ficoll-Paque density-gradient centrifugation was used to isolate PBMCs, with at least 6 million per sample. Total RNA was extracted from PBMCs with Trizol reagent, with at least 6 micrograms obtained per sample. For every donor, an aliquot of PBMCs went through flow cytometry to measure the percentages of naive CD45RAhigh/CD27high T cells. Here is what the overall study found, with its caveats: Total diversity estimates from one million sequenced T cells were considered lower bounds and underestimates. Compared with the aged group, the long-lived group had more naive CD4+ T cells, fewer expanded clones and increased TCR diversity, suggesting age selection. Because donor CMV infection status was unknown, age-related changes in expanded clonotypes were potentially confounded. As age increased, observed TCR beta diversity per million T cells dropped in a roughly linear way, and a significant reduction was already evident by age approximately 40. The percentage of naive T cells measured by flow cytometry correlated strongly with observed TCR beta diversity. Conclusive comparison of naive and antigen-experienced compartments was prevented by the profiling of bulk unsorted PBMCs.

This clonotype was found once. Its antigen remains undetermined. Nothing much larger sits one base from this clone, and base qualities are not available. Libraries were prepared through 5' RACE. The reads were generated on an Illumina HiSeq 2500. The second PCR ran for roughly 7 to 12 cycles and used a J-beta primer mix along with a sample-barcoded 5' primer. Each TCR beta cDNA molecule received a unique molecular identifier from a template-switch 5' adaptor carrying 12 random nucleotides. At least 2.5 million CDR3-containing paired-end reads were obtained from each sample. First-strand cDNA was synthesized from all RNA with the Mint cDNA synthesis kit, primed by a TRBC-specific oligonucleotide. After uracil-DNA glycosylase treatment, a first 18-cycle PCR used universal primers M1SS and BC2_uni_R on all cDNA. The authors processed their data as follows. Each sample was normalized by randomly selecting 1 million high-quality reads, each carrying a distinct molecular identifier. Reads with shared molecular identifiers were discarded instead of being binned into consensus sequences. CDR3 identification, clonotype clustering and error correction used MiTCR with a Q25 quality threshold and the strictest error-elimination algorithm. A nonparametric unseen species model with Euler transformation was used to estimate lower-bound total TCR beta diversity. TCRdb reanalyzed the raw reads on its own, using fastp at Q25 for trimming and MiXCR for clone calling, and kept in-frame beta chains. When rows share a CDR3 protein, they turn into one entry using the most common DNA and genes. None of the V and J calls come from the authors' own analysis; TCRdb made them. The sample table contains around 900,000 distinct CDR3 sequences; only one count was recorded for roughly 50% of them. Of the sample, roughly a fifth falls within the top ten clones.

Between the V and J ends, shortened by 3 bases and 3 bases respectively, the junction contains 11 bases. The CDR3 holds 14 amino acids from the cysteine to the phenylalanine. The sequence is cut down to CDR3 DNA, 42 bases in frame from base 1. The rearrangement combines TRBV12-3 or TRBV12-4 with TRBJ1-2; a tentative D match to TRBD1 spans 5 bases. This receptor was obtained from a woman aged 60-75 years in good health. Sample: blood. The bases are TGTGCCAGCAGTTTCCGGGGGAATGACTATGGCTACACCTTC. Translated, it reads CASSFRGNDYGYTF.